The sequence of this T cell receptor (beta chain) was determined in a study of OX40 agonist ivuxolimab in advanced cancers. For the study at large: The patients got ivuxolimab, which is an agonistic anti-OX40 (CD134) antibody.

Autoimmune disease history or systemic immunosuppression barred patients. Repertoires were generated with immunoSEQ multiplex PCR, while TCRdb's copy carries only in-frame clones and drops some. Of 100,000 or so clones in the sample, roughly 84% were seen once. V lost 0 bases and J lost 7, with 10 bases in between. Per germline, CDR1 GTSNPN and CDR2 SVGIG (reference sequence). This CDR3 has 12 residues. This chain joins TRBV30 and TRBJ2-7; D call uncertain. Sequencing was performed on CD4+ or CD8+ T cells sorted from blood, taken in a trial of the OX40 agonist ivuxolimab. The sequence came from an adult with an advanced solid tumor such as melanoma, head and neck, liver or kidney cancer. The CDR3 loop reads CAWSVVVREQYF. In DNA form, the CDR3 reads TGTGCCTGGAGTGTAGTGGTCAGGGAGCAGTACTTC.